The clone carrying this T cell receptor beta chain was counted only a few times. The antigen is unknown. Primed by a sample-barcoded 5' primer and a J-beta primer mix, a second PCR proceeded for about 7 to 12 cycles. TCRdb re-called the 5' RACE reads with MiXCR, one entry per CDR3 protein. The sample has approximately 780,000 distinct CDR3 sequences; about a quarter are singletons. The sample belongs to a study of blood T cells in healthy people across ages. Findings and caveats of the study: Greater diversity and more naive CD4+ cells were seen in long-lived donors than in aged donors.

The V end was cut by 2 bases, the J end by 1 base, with 18 bases between. The CDR3 spans 17 residues. Germline CDR1 reads MGHRA; CDR2 reads YSYEKL. The data also belong to a second study, concerning T cells of mothers and their children.

This chain links TRBV4-1 with TRBJ2-7, with D possibly TRBD2 on 7 matching bases. Sequenced sample: blood. The clonotype originates from a boy aged 10-17 years in good health. In DNA form, the CDR3 reads TGCGCCAGCAGCCAAAGAGTAGGCCGGGGGGCGTCCTACGAGCAGTACTTC. Its translation is CASSQRVGRGASYEQYF.